One T cell receptor (beta chain) is described in this entry. Its antigen remains unidentified. Profiled with immunoSEQ multiplex PCR; TCRdb holds only in-frame clones, not every one. Of some 120,000 clones listed, around nine tenths are singletons. The CDR3 length is 13 residues. Trimming shortened V by 9 bases and J by 4 bases, and 16 bases separated the two germline ends. The germline V gene has CDR1 MNHNY and CDR2 SVGAGI (reference sequence). The sample belongs to a study of cytomegalovirus exposure and HLA in healthy donors. Findings of the study overall: Reported performance of the classifier showed diagnosis of cytomegalovirus status with high specificity and sensitivity.

This chain joins TRBV6-6 and TRBJ2-7, with D maybe TRBD1 (6 bases). This sequence originates from a young woman in good health and CMV-seronegative. Sequenced sample: PBMCs. CDR3 bases: TGTGCCAGTAAAAGGACAGCACGATACGAGCAGTACTTC. It is translated as CASKRTARYEQYF.